This TCR beta chain was retrieved from a study of T cells after yellow fever vaccination. About the research overall: SMART-Seq v4 Ultra Low Input prepared libraries from low-cell fractions. The study, taken as a whole, reports: Weaker, the secondary response had a peak occurring faster, on day 5 versus 15.

Each CDR3 protein is one row after TCRdb ran MiXCR on the 5' RACE reads. The sample lists about 320,000 distinct CDR3 sequences; over 3.5% were seen once. V lost 4 bases and J 9 bases, leaving 14 bases between the germline ends. CDR1 KGHDR and CDR2 SFDVKD come from the germline V gene. CDR3 length: 13 amino acids. Notes on this clonotype: Its antigen is still unknown.

This clonotype was obtained from a young man who received the YFV17D yellow fever vaccine. The sequences come from PBMCs, collected 15 days after the yellow fever booster vaccination. This sequence joins TRBV24-1 and TRBJ1-2; D is unresolved. This CDR3 is CATSDPGRESYTF. The CDR3 DNA reads TGTGCCACCAGTGACCCGGGGAGGGAAAGCTACACCTTC.